These 6 T cell receptor beta chains originate from one sample sequenced in a study of blood T cell repertoires in COVID-19. Method: immunoSEQ multiplex PCR; TCRdb's copy keeps in-frame clones and lacks some. The sample has roughly 69,000 clones, over 65% seen once; the top ten hold around 14%. Input material: peripheral blood. Receptor source: a man aged 55 to 70 with COVID-19, enrolled during active disease.

The chain combines TRBV19 with TRBJ1-2; no reliable D call. Germline V lookup: CDR1 LNHDA, CDR2 SQIVND (reference sequence). Trimming stripped 3 bases from V and 8 bases from J, with 13 bases between. The CDR3 covers 13 residues. The CDR3 DNA reads as TGTGCCAGTAGTATCGCTCACGGGAAGGGCTACACCTTC. Its translation: CASSIAHGKGYTF.

The rearrangement links TRBV5-1 to TRBJ2-7; D is unclear. CDR3 length equals 17 residues. Germline V CDR1 and CDR2: SGHRS, YFSETQ. V shed 0 bases and J shed 1 base, with 17 bases lying between them. CDR3 protein: CASSLAPYGPDSYEQYF. DNA of the CDR3: TGCGCCAGCAGCTTGGCACCCTATGGGCCTGATTCCTACGAGCAGTACTTC.

The gene calls are TRBV6-5 and TRBJ2-2; 8 positions agree with TRBD2. The ends lost 6 bases at V and 7 bases at J; junction bases unmatched: 10. In germline, CDR1 is MNHEY, CDR2 SVGAGI. The CDR3 sequence is 15 residues long. The CDR3 loop reads CASRGPGLDGGELFF. For the CDR3, the DNA is TGTGCCAGCAGGGGCCCGGGACTAGATGGCGGGGAGCTGTTTTTT.

This rearrangement joins TRBV27 to TRBJ2-5; D is possibly TRBD2 (5 bases). The CDR3 loop spans 14 amino acids. The V gene's germline CDR1 is MNHEY and CDR2 SMNVEV (reference sequence). Between the trimmed V and J ends, which lost 2 bases and 7 bases, there was a span of 14 bases. CDR3 residues: CASSLNEGGGTQYF. The DNA for the CDR3 is TGTGCCAGCAGTTTAAATGAGGGTGGTGGGACCCAGTACTTC.

The rearrangement uses TRBV21-1 and TRBJ1-5. TRBV21-1 is designated a pseudogene. CDR3 length: 12 residues. CDR3 in DNA: TGTGCCAGCGGGGGAGGCGATCAGCCCCAGCATTTT. This encodes CASGGGDQPQHF.

The chain couples TRBV19 to TRBJ1-3, with TRBD1 identical over 9 bases. V lost 5 bases to trimming and J lost 10 bases; unmatched junction nucleotides: 12. CDR1 and CDR2 from the germline V gene are LNHDA and SQIVND (reference sequence). CDR3 length: 15 amino acids. This CDR3 reads CASSASGTGFFTIYF. The CDR3 DNA follows: TGTGCCAGTAGTGCCTCCGGGACAGGGTTTTTTACCATATATTTT.